This entry concerns a single T cell receptor (beta chain). The antigen remains undetermined. The sample comes from a study of cytomegalovirus exposure and HLA in healthy donors. General study points: A previous analysis found most TCR beta V segments productive roughly 90% or roughly 30% of the time. It was assumed in the presence/absence analyses that sequencing depth was roughly uniform across donors. A later analysis found TCR association rates differed by HLA locus, highest for DRB1 and lowest for HLA-C.

The CDR3 has 17 residues. CDR1 is SEHNR, CDR2 FQNEAQ, per germline (reference sequence). The ends lost 6 bases at V and 0 bases at J; junction bases unmatched: 11. PCR amplification relied on 60 Vbeta primers (plus 13 Jbeta primers). In the authors' methods: A later analysis counted around 74 million unique TCR beta chains, 10 million to 12 million shared. TCRdb keeps only in-frame clones here, not all; method: immunoSEQ multiplex PCR. The DNA was the basis for D and trimming; V, J and clone size are from that table. The table has about 73,000 clones, around 75% seen once; the top ten hold approximately 13%.

The sequence came from a man between 65 and 85 years old in good health and CMV-seronegative. This sequence joins TRBV7-9 and TRBJ1-5; TRBD1 matches at 7 bases. What was sequenced was PBMCs. The CDR3 is CASSSPRGQNSNQPQHF. The CDR3 region has the DNA TGTGCCAGCAGTTCACCGAGGGGGCAAAATAGCAATCAGCCCCAGCATTTT. Full variable domain (missing parts from reference TRBV7-9 and TRBJ1-5): DTGVSQNPRHKITKRGQNVTFRCDPISEHNRLYWYRQTLGQGPEFLTYFQNEAQLEKSRLLSDRFSAERPKGSFSTLEIQRTEQGDSAMYLCASSSPRGQNSNQPQHFGDGTRLSIL.